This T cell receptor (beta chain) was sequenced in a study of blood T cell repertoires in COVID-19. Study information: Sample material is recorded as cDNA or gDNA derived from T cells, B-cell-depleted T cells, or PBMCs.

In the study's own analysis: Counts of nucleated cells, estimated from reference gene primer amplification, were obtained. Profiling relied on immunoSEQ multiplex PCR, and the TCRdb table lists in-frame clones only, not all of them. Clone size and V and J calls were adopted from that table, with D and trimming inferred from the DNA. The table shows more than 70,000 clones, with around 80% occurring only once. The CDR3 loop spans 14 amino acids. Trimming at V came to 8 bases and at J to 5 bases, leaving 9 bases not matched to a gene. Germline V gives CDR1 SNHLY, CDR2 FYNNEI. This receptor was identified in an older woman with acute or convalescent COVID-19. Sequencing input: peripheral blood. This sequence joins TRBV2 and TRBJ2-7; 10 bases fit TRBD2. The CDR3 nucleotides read TGTGCCAGCCTACTGCAGCGGGAGGGAAACGAGCAGTACTTC. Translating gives CASLLQREGNEQYF.